The rows below give T cell receptor beta chains drawn from one sample of a study of CD8+CD57+ T cells in acquired aplastic anemia. One entry per CDR3 protein results from TCRdb running MiXCR on the reads. The sample gives approximately 270,000 distinct CDR3 sequences, 55% to 60% of which show up once; around 7.6% is in the top ten. The sample consisted of sorted CD4+, CD8+, or CD8+CD57+ T cells (not recorded which) from PBMCs. The receptors were sampled from a human donor with severe aplastic anemia or a healthy control (not recorded which). CDR3s include the opening cysteine and the closing phenylalanine or tryptophan.

V	J	CDR3
TRBV19	TRBJ2-1	CASSISRGKGYNEQFF
TRBV9	TRBJ1-1	CASSVVSGTNTEAFF
TRBV7-9	TRBJ2-7	CASSTTSGGAAYEQYF
TRBV11-3	TRBJ2-2	CASSLDNTGELFF
TRBV7-2	TRBJ2-1	CASSSRPNPGSEQFF
TRBV7-9	TRBJ1-4	CASSFLDRSEKLFF
TRBV11-2	TRBJ2-3	CASSLYRSTDTQYF
TRBV7-7	TRBJ1-5	CASSLGARQPQHF
TRBV10-3	TRBJ2-3	CAISGMADTQYF
TRBV4-1	TRBJ1-3	CASSPLGGTGNTIYF
TRBV7-2	TRBJ2-6	CASNSRAPGWVSSGANVLTF
TRBV7-8	TRBJ2-3	CASSFWGSTDTQYF
TRBV19	TRBJ1-5	CASSTERNQPQHF
TRBV2	TRBJ2-3	CASRGSSRTDTQYF
TRBV20-1	TRBJ1-5	CSARPGGNQPQHF
TRBV10-3	TRBJ1-6	CAISPRDSDNPPLHF
TRBV10-3	TRBJ2-3	CAIRARANVSTDTQYF
TRBV2	TRBJ2-7	CASSATSGDYEQYF
TRBV5-1	TRBJ2-1	CASSLEASEGDNEQFF
TRBV7-2	TRBJ2-3	CASSSDRVGSTDTQYF
TRBV30	TRBJ1-5	CAWRGREGNQPQHF
TRBV9	TRBJ2-2	CASSVELSGTVGELFF
TRBV7-3	TRBJ2-7	CASSSGGSGSSEQYF
TRBV12-3/TRBV12-4	TRBJ2-5	CASSWRETQYF
TRBV10-3	TRBJ2-7	CAISDPLTGGPNEQYF
TRBV30	TRBJ1-3	CAWRVASGNTIYF
TRBV30	TRBJ1-4	CAWSPGINEKLFF
TRBV6-1	TRBJ2-7	CASSYTGTEQYF
TRBV7-9	TRBJ2-1	CALEAAYNEQFF
TRBV19	TRBJ1-1	CASTITWSVLNTEAFF
TRBV5-1	TRBJ1-2	CASSSGMPGGVGYDGYTF
TRBV7-3	TRBJ2-2	CASSFTNTGELFF
TRBV10-1	TRBJ2-7	CASRRLAGDLEQYF